Included here is one T cell receptor (beta chain) sequence, with context. Its specific antigen is unknown. Base qualities were left out, and no much larger clone turns up one base away. The immunoSEQ assay, a bias-controlled multiplex PCR using V- and J-specific primers, was used to amplify TCR beta CDR3 regions from genomic DNA. A proprietary barcode and Illumina adapter sequences were added to the CDR3 amplicons in a second PCR step. An Illumina MiSeq instrument was used to sequence the CDR3 libraries. As for the original processing: Export and quality control were performed with immunoSEQ Analyzer 3.0, and downstream analyses were performed with R Bioconductor and Immunarch. Only productive rearrangements in the normalized downsampled data set went into calculating the repertoire metrics. Pathologically expanded clonotypes were defined as those larger than 5 templates in the normalized cohort. The Inverse Simpson Index was used to measure repertoire diversity. The non-normalized data set was used for CMV-specificity analyses so that all clonotypes could be captured. TCRdb obtained this table from immuneACCESS and retained in-frame rearrangements with V and J assigned. These tables miss some clones; where compared with another copy, unresolved V genes account for less than half of the shortfall, and the remainder is unexplained. V and J calls and clone size are those listed in that table; D and trimming were worked out from the DNA. This sample holds around 19,000 clones; 60% to 80% were observed only once. The ten largest clones capture about a sixth of the sample.

The time point label, as the study defines it: recipient sample about 28 days before transplant, after cytoreduction. Blood samples were obtained from recipients approximately 28 days before transplant and at days 30, 100 and 180 after transplant. Using Nuclei Lysis Solution, genomic DNA was extracted from unfractionated peripheral blood mononuclear cells that were either fresh or cryopreserved. From the germline V gene, CDR1 is MGHDK and CDR2 is SYGVNS. V loses 6 bases, J loses 3 bases, and the germline ends lie 14 bases apart. The CDR3, cysteine through phenylalanine, is 14 amino acids long. Left in the record is the CDR3 DNA by itself, 42 bases read in frame from the first base. This sample is drawn from a study of T cell clonotyping in hematopoietic cell transplantation listed by TCRdb under 2021. With regard to the full study: Pretransplant samples from recipients were collected after cytoreduction. Patients were recruited between September 2015 and 2017 and followed until September 2020 or death. The study collected around 150 blood samples from some 33 consecutive transplant recipients and their related donors.

Results and caveats for the whole study, not just this receptor: Overlap with donor repertoires was found for only a small fraction of recipient repertoires, with over 95% found to appear de novo at the given depth. The sample size was limited, and CD4 and CD8 repertoire contributions could not be separated because cells were not sorted. Inverse Simpson Index values from donors and from recipients before transplant predicted broader TCR repertoire diversity after transplant. A decrease in recipient TCR diversity was observed after transplant, and a progressive increase in pathologically expanded clonotypes was seen from day 30 to day 180.

The sequence joins TRBV25-1 to TRBJ1-1, with the D gene call left open. The source is a man in his 60s with acute myeloid leukemia. Some clones in this sample may be carry-over from other donors' samples. The sample in question was peripheral blood mononuclear cells, obtained before stem cell transplant. CDR3 sequence: CASSARKGYTEAFF. The DNA sequence is as follows: TGTGCCAGCAGCGCTAGGAAGGGTTACACTGAAGCTTTCTTT.